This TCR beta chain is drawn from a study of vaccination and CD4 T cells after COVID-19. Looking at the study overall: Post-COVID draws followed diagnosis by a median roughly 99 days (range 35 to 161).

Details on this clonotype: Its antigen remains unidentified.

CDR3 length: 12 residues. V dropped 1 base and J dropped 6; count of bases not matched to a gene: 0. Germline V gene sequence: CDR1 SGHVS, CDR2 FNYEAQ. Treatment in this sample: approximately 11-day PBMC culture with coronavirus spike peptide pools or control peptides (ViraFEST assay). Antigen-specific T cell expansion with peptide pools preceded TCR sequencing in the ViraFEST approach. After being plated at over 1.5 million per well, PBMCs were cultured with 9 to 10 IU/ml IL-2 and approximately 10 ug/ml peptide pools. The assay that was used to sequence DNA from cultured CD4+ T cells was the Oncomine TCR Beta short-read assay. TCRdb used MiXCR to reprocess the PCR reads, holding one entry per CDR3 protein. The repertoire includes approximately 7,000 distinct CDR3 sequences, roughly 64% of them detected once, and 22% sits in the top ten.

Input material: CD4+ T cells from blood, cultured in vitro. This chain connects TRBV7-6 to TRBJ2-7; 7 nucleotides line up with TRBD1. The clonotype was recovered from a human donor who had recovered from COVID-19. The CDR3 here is CASSLGDSEQYF. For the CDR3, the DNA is TGTGCCAGCAGCTTAGGGGACAGCGAGCAGTACTTC.